This TCR beta chain was sequenced in a study of T cell clones after liver transplantation. TCRdb keeps only in-frame clones here, not all; method: immunoSEQ multiplex PCR. Of around 71,000 clones listed, about four fifths are singletons. The CDR3 consists of 14 residues. Germline V gene sequence: CDR1 WNHNN, CDR2 SYGVQD (reference sequence). V was trimmed by 0 bases and J by 3 bases, leaving 8 bases between them. The chain couples TRBV10-1 to TRBJ1-1; no definite D call. Here the sequenced sample was CD4+ T cells from blood, taken 12 months after liver transplant. The sequence was collected from a human patient who received a liver transplant. Some T cells may possibly be graft donor cells. This CDR3 is CASSESLGDTEAFF. For the CDR3, the DNA is TGCGCCAGCAGTGAGTCGCTCGGAGACACTGAAGCTTTCTTT.